This entry describes one T cell receptor beta chain. Following extraction, RNA underwent reverse transcription to cDNA, which served as the sequencing template. Generated by immunoSEQ multiplex PCR, the TCRdb table keeps only in-frame clones and is missing some. The table lists tens of thousands of clones, 50% to 75% of them singletons. From alopecia areata patients, lesional scalp punch biopsies and peripheral blood were collected. These data come from a study of CD8+ T cells in alopecia areata. Overall study: The duration of tofacitinib was 6 to 18 months, with 6 months off drug afterward.

The V and J ends lost 8 bases and 4 bases respectively, with 8 bases between them. CDR1 is MNHEY and CDR2 is SVGAGI in the germline V gene. The CDR3 runs 12 residues. The clonotype originates from a human donor with alopecia areata. The chain combines TRBV6-5 with TRBJ2-2; no definite D call. Sequenced material: CD8+ T cells sorted from blood, taken at week 0. The CDR3 reads CASAWATGELFF. CDR3 bases: TGTGCCAGCGCCTGGGCCACCGGGGAGCTGTTTTTT.